This T cell receptor beta chain was documented in a study of shared clonotypes between healthy human individuals. TCRdb's copy holds only in-frame clones and misses some; the assay was immunoSEQ multiplex PCR. The sample holds about 2.1 million clones; about 93% are singletons and the top ten take under 2%. Trimming removed 2 bases from V and 6 bases from J; junction bases left unmatched: 10. Per the germline V gene, CDR1 is SQVTM and CDR2 is ANQGSEA. The CDR3 extends over 15 amino acids. Positive CCR7 selection of CD45RO-negative cells yielded the naive CD8 cells, and terminally differentiated effector memory CD45RA+ cells were excluded.

The source material was naive CD8+ T cells from PBMCs. The sequence derives from a man aged 18 to 30 in good health. Some clones in this sample may be carry-over from other donors' samples. The chain uses TRBV29-1 and TRBJ2-7; the match to TRBD2 covers 10 bases. The CDR3 reads CSVEKSGRAGGEQYF. The CDR3 nucleotides are TGCAGCGTTGAAAAAAGCGGGAGGGCAGGTGGCGAGCAGTACTTC.